This T cell receptor (beta chain) was documented in a study of T cell responses to AZD1222 COVID-19 vaccine. Germline CDR1 is GTSNPN and CDR2 is SVGIG (reference sequence). The ends were cut back, 0 bases at V and 4 bases at J, with 10 bases in the middle. This CDR3 spans 14 amino acids. To note about this clone: Its antigen is as yet unknown.

Study findings and constraints: Clonal diversity was possibly underestimated, and white British individuals and females predominated among donors.

TCRdb's copy holds only in-frame clones and misses some; the assay was immunoSEQ multiplex PCR. The sample lists some 70,000 clones, 84% occurring once. The TCR comes from an adult in good health. This chain connects TRBV30 to TRBJ2-1; possible D gene TRBD1, 5 bases. The sample in question was peripheral blood, obtained on day 0 of AZD1222 vaccination. DNA of the CDR3: TGTGCCTGGAGTGTACGGACACATTACAATGAGCAGTTCTTC. Translating it yields CAWSVRTHYNEQFF. The whole variable domain, filled in from reference TRBV30 and TRBJ2-1, reads SQTIHQWPATLVQPVGSPLSLECTVEGTSNPNLYWYRQAAGRGLQLLFYSVGIGQISSEVPQNLSASRPQDRQFILSSKKLLLSDSGFYLCAWSVRTHYNEQFFGPGTRLTVL.